This is a list of T cell receptor beta chains from one sample in a study of cytomegalovirus exposure and HLA in healthy donors. The assay was immunoSEQ multiplex PCR, and TCRdb's table has in-frame clones only and misses some. The sample includes about 57,000 clones, roughly 80% of them seen just once. Specimen: PBMCs. The source is a man under 40 in good health and CMV-seronegative. Each CDR3 is given with its conserved first and last residue. D genes are given only for firm matches. Clone size is shown for a subset of rows, as once, few, many or a class of expanded clone.

v_gene	len	abundance	d_gene	j_gene	CDR3aa
TRBV7-2	13	-	-	TRBJ2-7	CASSLGRSYEQYF
TRBV19	14	once	-	TRBJ1-3	CASSTNIWGNTIYF
TRBV12-5	14	-	-	TRBJ2-1	CASGSAERRDEQFF
TRBV19	12	-	-	TRBJ2-2	CATHRNTGELFF
TRBV11-2	16	-	-	TRBJ2-5	CASSLGPWRIQETQYF
TRBV10-3	16	-	TRBD1	TRBJ2-3	CAISEWRDRGADTQYF
TRBV4-2	14	-	-	TRBJ2-1	CASSQVGQGNEQFF
TRBV7-3	13	once	-	TRBJ2-2	CASSSVPTGELFF
TRBV6-6	14	few	TRBD1	TRBJ2-7	CASRQPGQLYEQYF
TRBV9	17	-	-	TRBJ1-2	CASSAGFGPGGGYGYTF
TRBV5-1	11	-	-	TRBJ2-1	CASSFESEQFF
TRBV5-1	15	few	TRBD1	TRBJ1-1	CASSSGQGANTEAFF
TRBV9	16	-	TRBD2	TRBJ2-2	CASSPGTSGYTGELFF
TRBV11-2	15	-	TRBD1	TRBJ2-2	CASSSGGERTGELFF
TRBV4-1	16	-	TRBD1	TRBJ1-2	CASSQARDSRRNGYTF
TRBV4-2	17	once	TRBD1	TRBJ2-7	CASSQSWGTGNAYEQYF
TRBV4-2	15	-	-	TRBJ2-3	CASSQDPSNTDTQYF
TRBV5-1	15	-	-	TRBJ1-6	CASSLRPGKDSPLHF
TRBV7-3	14	-	TRBD2	TRBJ2-3	CASSLGLAGDTQYF
TRBV5-4	18	-	TRBD2	TRBJ2-7	CASSFLVLTSGASYEQYF
TRBV5-1	15	-	-	TRBJ1-1	CASSLGGSANTEAFF
TRBV9	15	-	-	TRBJ2-2	CASSARGQVTGELFF
TRBV29-1	13	-	TRBD1	TRBJ2-5	CSVEGGQGETQYF
TRBV4-1	15	-	-	TRBJ1-5	CASSQGLPSNQPQHF
TRBV6-5	15	-	TRBD2	TRBJ2-1	CASNSGTSAYNEQFF
TRBV15	14	-	-	TRBJ2-7	CATSRGDAGYEQYF
TRBV4-1	15	-	TRBD1	TRBJ2-7	CASSQAGGFSYEQYF
TRBV9	14	-	-	TRBJ1-5	CASSRRGGNQPQHF
TRBV5-1	16	-	-	TRBJ2-3	CASSLGGYLITDTQYF
TRBV5-1	17	-	-	TRBJ1-6	CASSLGRGRGYNSPLHF
TRBV5-8	14	-	-	TRBJ1-1	CASSSRRGNTEAFF
TRBV11-2	16	-	-	TRBJ2-7	CASSTTGVTRSYEQYF
TRBV5-6	16	once	-	TRBJ2-7	CASNRGDRLRSYEQYF
TRBV9	14	-	-	TRBJ1-4	CASSSRGGSEKLFF
TRBV25-1	14	-	-	TRBJ1-4	CASSKKSRNEKLFF
TRBV11-3	17	-	-	TRBJ1-4	CASSLSYRVTEREKLFF
TRBV9	14	-	-	TRBJ2-7	CASSVGQFTYEQYF
TRBV7-9	17	-	TRBD2	TRBJ2-5	CASSPGLAGGARETQYF
TRBV14	15	-	TRBD2	TRBJ2-5	CASSPGLARTETQYF
TRBV5-6	15	few	-	TRBJ2-2	CASRETGSNTGELFF
TRBV19	14	once	-	TRBJ2-2	CASSIWQGGGELFF
TRBV10-2	15	-	-	TRBJ1-2	CASSGESGGLDGYTF
TRBV5-1	14	-	TRBD1	TRBJ1-2	CASQNTGGVYGYTF
TRBV5-6	13	-	-	TRBJ2-7	CASSLELFHEQYF
TRBV4-3	15	few	-	TRBJ2-1	CASSQDRFLSNEQFF
TRBV7-9	15	-	-	TRBJ2-1	CSSRFGVYSYNEQFF
TRBV18	18	-	-	TRBJ2-6	CASSQGQPSVAGANVLTF
TRBV27	14	once	TRBD1	TRBJ1-6	CASSFGQGDSPLHF
TRBV6-1	15	-	-	TRBJ2-1	CASSGPGVVGNEQFF
TRBV7-9	16	-	TRBD1	TRBJ2-5	CSSSLGGQGAWKTQYF
TRBV30	14	-	-	TRBJ2-7	CAWSFSASSYEQYF
TRBV2	14	-	-	TRBJ2-7	CATTGLQGSYEQYF
TRBV7-9	16	-	-	TRBJ1-6	CASSNTRQGIWSPLHF
TRBV7-7	16	once	-	TRBJ2-1	CASSLNSPSSYNEQFF